This TCR beta chain derives from a study of blood T cell repertoires in COVID-19. About the study: Sites across the United States, Italy and Spain contributed samples from acute and convalescent COVID-19. T cells, B-cell-depleted T cells, or PBMCs provided the cDNA or gDNA that served as material.

In the authors' methods: Nucleated cell number was recorded as an estimate derived from reference gene primer amplification. Method: immunoSEQ multiplex PCR; TCRdb's copy keeps in-frame clones and lacks some. V, J and clone size were drawn from that table, and D and trimming were deduced from the DNA. This table has some 150,000 clones, more than 80% appearing once. Germline V lookup: CDR1 KGHSH, CDR2 LQKENI. The CDR3 loop spans 16 amino acids. Trimming left V 0 bases short and J 4 bases short, with 12 bases between. This chain uses TRBV18 with TRBJ2-2; TRBD1 is a possible D gene (7 bases). The origin of this receptor is a woman aged 80 or over in a cohort sampled during active or convalescent COVID-19. Sequencing used peripheral blood. CDR3 DNA: TGTGCCAGCTCACCACCGAGACAGGGACTCACCGGGGAGCTGTTTTTT. This encodes CASSPPRQGLTGELFF.